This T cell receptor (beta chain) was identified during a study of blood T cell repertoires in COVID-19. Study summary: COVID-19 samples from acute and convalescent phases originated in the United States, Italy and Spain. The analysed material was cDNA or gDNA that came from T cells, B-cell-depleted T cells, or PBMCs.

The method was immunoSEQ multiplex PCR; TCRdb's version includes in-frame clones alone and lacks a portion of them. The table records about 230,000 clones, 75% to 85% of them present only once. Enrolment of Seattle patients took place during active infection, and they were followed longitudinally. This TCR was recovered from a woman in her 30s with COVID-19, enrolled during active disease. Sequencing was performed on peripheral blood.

CDR3 nucleotide sequence: TGTGCCAGTAAGTTACAGGGGGCACGAGAAAAACTGTTTTTT. Translating it yields CASKLQGAREKLFF. This rearrangement joins TRBV19 to TRBJ1-4; 9 nucleotides match TRBD1. Germline V gives CDR1 LNHDA, CDR2 SQIVND (reference sequence). The V and J ends lost 7 bases and 8 bases, in that order; junction bases with no gene match: 8. The CDR3 has 14 residues.